The 26 T cell receptor beta chains reported below all come from one sample, sequenced in a study of T cells in Graves' hyperthyroidism and ophthalmopathy. Amplification of TCR beta CDR3 regions used RNA as the template. HTBI primers drove first-round RT-PCR of the TCR CDR3. TCRdb reanalysed the multiplex PCR reads using MiXCR and keeps one entry per CDR3 protein. The sample lists hundreds of thousands of distinct CDR3 sequences, around 15% occurring once. The specimen sequenced was blood. These receptors were taken from a woman younger than 45 with Graves' hyperthyroidism.

This clonotype was observed a few times. The V and J genes are TRBV14 and TRBJ2-4; D may be TRBD2 (7 bases). Germline V CDR1 and CDR2: SGHDN, FVKESK. V lost 0 bases, J lost 6 bases, and 18 bases lay in between. The CDR3 covers 17 residues. The CDR3 nucleotides are TGTGCCAGCAGCCAAGAGAGGGGAGGGGCACAGGGAAACATTCAGTACTTC. It is translated as CASSQERGGAQGNIQYF.

The chain is built from TRBV5-6 and TRBJ2-1; 8 nucleotides agree with TRBD1. The CDR3 consists of 15 residues. V shed 0 bases and J 7 bases; nucleotides not matched to a gene: 6. CDR1 and CDR2 (germline): SGHDT, YYEEEE. The CDR3 DNA sequence: TGTGCCAGCAGCTTGGCAGGGGGCTTTAAGAATGAGCAGTTCTTC. As protein: CASSLAGGFKNEQFF.

This clonotype was recorded a few times. This chain connects TRBV5-1 to TRBJ1-4; possible D gene TRBD1, 5 bases. Germline lookup yields CDR1 SGHRS and CDR2 YFSETQ. Trimming stripped 4 bases from V and 6 bases from J, with 16 bases between. The CDR3 is 15 residues long. In DNA form, the CDR3 reads TGCGCCAGCAGCAAAAACCCGGGGGAGGATGAAAAACTGTTTTTT. Encoded protein: CASSKNPGEDEKLFF.

This clonotype was detected only a few times. The chain uses TRBV29-1 and TRBJ2-3; 8 nucleotides align to TRBD1. CDR1 and CDR2 from the germline V gene are SQVTM and ANQGSEA. This CDR3 has 16 amino acids. V dropped 3 bases and J dropped 5; count of bases not matched to a gene: 13. Here the CDR3 DNA reads TGCAGCGTTGACAGGGGGCTGATCTTAGGGGGAGATACGCAGTATTTT. Translated: CSVDRGLILGGDTQYF.

This clonotype was detected many times. V usage is TRBV5-1 and J usage is TRBJ2-3, with 10 positions matching TRBD2. Germline CDR1 reads SGHRS; CDR2 reads YFSETQ. Germline trimming cut 1 base from V and 5 bases from J; bases unmatched to any gene: 7. This CDR3 is built from 16 residues. Here the CDR3 DNA reads TGCGCCAGCAGCTTGCCCAGCGGGAGGGCGGGAGATACGCAGTATTTT. This sequence encodes CASSLPSGRAGDTQYF. The whole variable domain, filled in from reference TRBV5-1 and TRBJ2-3, reads KAGVTQTPRYLIKTRGQQVTLSCSPISGHRSVSWYQQTPGQGLQFLFEYFSETQRNKGNFPGRFSGRQFSNSRSEMNVSTLELGDSALYLCASSLPSGRAGDTQYFGPGTRLTVL.

The rearrangement uses TRBV20-1 and TRBJ2-5; a possible D gene is TRBD2 (6 bases). Germline V gives CDR1 DFQATT, CDR2 SNEGSKA (reference sequence). V lost 3 bases, J lost 2 bases, and 22 bases lay in between. The CDR3 covers 17 residues. Here the CDR3 DNA reads TGCAGTGCTAGCGCGAGCGGGCAAAACATAATACAAGAGACCCAGTACTTC. Protein sequence: CSASASGQNIIQETQYF.

Of note for this clonotype: Just one base apart from a much larger clone, this may be a read error. This rearrangement joins TRBV11-1 to TRBJ1-4, with TRBD1 as a possible D gene (6 bases). Germline V gene lookup returns CDR1 SGHAT and CDR2 FQDESV (reference sequence). This CDR3 comprises 15 residues. The CDR3 region is CASSAGQRTNEKPFF. The CDR3 bases are TGTGCCAGCAGCGCAGGACAGAGGACTAATGAAAAACCGTTTTTT.

This clonotype was recorded many times. The chain is built from TRBV7-8 and TRBJ1-1; unclear D gene. The CDR3 is made up of 14 amino acids. Trimming pared 1 base from V and 8 bases from J, leaving 14 bases between. The germline gives CDR1 SGHVS, CDR2 FQNEAQ. CDR3: CASSLGIQYFEAFF. The CDR3 DNA reads TGTGCCAGCAGCTTAGGAATCCAGTACTTCGAAGCTTTCTTT.

The rearrangement uses TRBV20-1 and TRBJ2-7; a possible D gene is TRBD2 (7 bases). The germline V gene has CDR1 DFQATT and CDR2 SNEGSKA (reference sequence). Trimming shortened V by 6 bases and J by 3 bases, and 21 bases separated the two germline ends. CDR3 size: 15 residues. CDR3 in DNA: TGCAGTGCATTAGGGGGGGGGCGGGGATTCTACGAGCAGTACTTC. Protein product: CSALGGGRGFYEQYF.

The chain links TRBV20-1 to TRBJ1-2; D is possibly TRBD1 (6 bases). The CDR3 runs to 13 residues. The germline V gene has CDR1 DFQATT and CDR2 SNEGSKA (reference sequence). V was clipped by 2 bases and J by 5 bases, with 12 bases between them. The CDR3 is CSARRGGLYGYTF. The CDR3 bases are TGCAGTGCTAGACGCGGGGGGCTTTATGGCTACACCTTC.

This clonotype appeared a few times. V gene TRBV28 combines with J gene TRBJ2-7; a possible D gene is TRBD1 (6 bases). Trimming stripped 8 bases from V and 0 bases from J, with 11 bases between. Germline lookup yields CDR1 MDHEN and CDR2 SYDVKM. The CDR3 is made up of 13 amino acids. The CDR3 DNA reads as TGTGCCAGCGGGCAGGGACACTCCTACGAGCAGTACTTC. It translates to CASGQGHSYEQYF.

This clonotype has more than one count but fewer than ten. One base away lies a much larger clone, so this may be a sequencing read error. The chain links TRBV20-1 to TRBJ1-2; no definite D call. The CDR3 is made up of 15 amino acids. Germline loops: CDR1 DFQATT, CDR2 SNEGSKA (reference sequence). V was clipped by 1 base and J by 5 bases, with 17 bases between them. CDR3: CSARGYGRSRYGYTF. Here the CDR3 DNA reads TGCAGTGCTAGAGGTTACGGCAGATCCAGGTATGGCTACACCTTC.

The gene calls are TRBV7-3 and TRBJ2-2; D is unresolved. The CDR3 runs 13 residues. Germline V CDR1 and CDR2: SGHTA, FQGTGA. Between the trimmed V and J ends, which lost 4 bases and 4 bases, there was a span of 7 bases. CDR3 residues: CASSSPSTGELFF. Here the CDR3 DNA reads TGTGCCAGCAGCTCCCCCTCCACCGGGGAGCTGTTTTTT.

In this sample, this clonotype turned up many times. The CDR3 loop reads CATSSGTGGWTQYF. CDR3 in DNA: TGTGCCACCAGCAGCGGGACAGGGGGGTGGACCCAGTACTTC. This chain connects TRBV15 to TRBJ2-5; 11 bases match TRBD1. After removal of 3 bases from V and 7 bases from J, the junction contained 4 bases not matched to a gene. The germline gives CDR1 LNHNV, CDR2 YYDKDF (reference sequence). This CDR3 is built from 14 residues.

This clonotype came up a few times. The V and J genes are TRBV19 and TRBJ1-1, with D unclear. The germline V gene encodes CDR1 LNHDA and CDR2 SQIVND (reference sequence). This CDR3 contains 14 residues. Trimming left V 5 bases short and J 0 bases short, with 10 bases between. The CDR3 DNA reads as TGTGCCAGTAGTGTCGGGGTGATGAACACTGAAGCTTTCTTT. This sequence encodes CASSVGVMNTEAFF.

The rearrangement links TRBV7-3 to TRBJ2-1; TRBD1 matches at 10 bases. Germline V CDR1 and CDR2: SGHTA, FQGTGA. The junction had 2 bases not matched to a gene; V was cut back by 3 bases and J by 3 bases. The CDR3 contains 15 residues. The CDR3: CASSLGQGYYNEQFF. CDR3 DNA: TGTGCCAGCAGCTTGGGACAGGGGTACTACAATGAGCAGTTCTTC. The complete variable domain, with remaining parts taken from reference TRBV7-3 and TRBJ2-1, reads GAGVSQTPSNKVTEKGKYVELRCDPISGHTALYWYRQSLGQGPEFLIYFQGTGAADDSGLPNDRFFAVRPEGSVSTLKIQRTERGDSAVYLCASSLGQGYYNEQFFGPGTRLTVL.

This clonotype appeared many times. CDR3 coding DNA: TGTGCCAGCAGTTTACCGGACAGGGATGCCCTAAGCCCAGAACTGTTTTTT. Its translation: CASSLPDRDALSPELFF. The chain recombines TRBV28 with TRBJ1-4, with 8 bases that match TRBD1. The CDR3 contains 17 residues. From germline, CDR1 is MDHEN and CDR2 SYDVKM. The V segment lost 2 bases and the J segment 12 bases; nucleotides outside the gene matches: 17. Complete variable domain (other parts from reference TRBV28 and TRBJ1-4): DVKVTQSSRYLVKRTGEKVFLECVQDMDHENMFWYRQDPGLGLRLIYFSYDVKMKEKGDIPEGYSVSREKKERFSLILESASTNQTSMYLCASSLPDRDALSPELFFGSGTQLSVL.

This clonotype was found a few times. The CDR3 here is CASSIGLARADTQYF. Written as DNA, the CDR3 is TGTGCCAGTAGTATAGGGCTAGCGAGAGCAGATACGCAGTATTTT. The rearrangement links TRBV19 to TRBJ2-3; tentative D call: TRBD2 (6 bases). The CDR3 covers 15 residues. The ends were cut back, 1 base at V and 4 bases at J, with 12 bases in the middle. The germline gives CDR1 LNHDA, CDR2 SQIVND (reference sequence).

This clonotype was counted ten times or more. The V and J genes are TRBV28 and TRBJ2-7; D gene ambiguous. The CDR3 loop spans 16 amino acids. Germline V gives CDR1 MDHEN, CDR2 SYDVKM. Trimming took 0 bases from V and 0 from J, leaving 12 bases between them. The CDR3 DNA is TGTGCCAGCAGTTTATGGCCCCGGCCGAGCTCCTACGAGCAGTACTTC. This gives the protein CASSLWPRPSSYEQYF. Filled out from reference TRBV28 and TRBJ2-7, the complete variable domain reads DVKVTQSSRYLVKRTGEKVFLECVQDMDHENMFWYRQDPGLGLRLIYFSYDVKMKEKGDIPEGYSVSREKKERFSLILESASTNQTSMYLCASSLWPRPSSYEQYFGPGTRLTVT.

There are a few counts of this clonotype. The J gene is TRBJ2-1, the V gene TRBV25-1; 7 bases match TRBD2. The CDR3 loop spans 16 amino acids. V was clipped by 2 bases and J by 4 bases; unmatched bases: 8. CDR1 is MGHDK, CDR2 SYGVNS, per germline. The CDR3 loop is CASSEPAGTGYNEQFF. CDR3 sequence (DNA): TGTGCCAGCAGTGAACCAGCGGGGACTGGATACAATGAGCAGTTCTTC.

This clonotype has a count of ten or more. The chain couples TRBV2 to TRBJ2-1, with 8 bases lining up with TRBD2. Germline CDR1 reads SNHLY; CDR2 reads FYNNEI. The CDR3 has 15 residues. With V trimmed by 7 bases and J by 8 bases, 13 bases remained unmatched. The DNA for the CDR3 is TGTGCCAGCAAACGCGCAAGCGGGAGTGGGTATGAGCAGTTCTTC. It codes for CASKRASGSGYEQFF.

This clonotype has a count of ten or more. V gene TRBV3-1 combines with J gene TRBJ2-1; D remains ambiguous. Looked up from germline, CDR1 is LGHDT and CDR2 is YNNKEL (reference sequence). The CDR3 spans 13 residues. V was shortened by 1 base and J by 9 bases, with 10 bases between the two germline ends. This CDR3 reads CASSQAVGTEQFF. The CDR3 coding sequence is TGTGCCAGCAGCCAAGCAGTAGGTACTGAGCAGTTCTTC.

V and J are TRBV28 and TRBJ2-3; D may correspond to TRBD1 or TRBD2 (5 bases each). V was shortened by 3 bases and J by 6 bases, with 28 bases between the two germline ends. CDR3 size: 19 residues. The germline CDR1 and CDR2 sequences are MDHEN and SYDVKM. The CDR3 DNA follows: TGTGCCAGCAGTTTTTATAACCCCCCACCGGGGCTAGAAAGGGATACGCAGTATTTT. It is translated as CASSFYNPPPGLERDTQYF.

The chain joins TRBV4-1 to TRBJ1-5; the D gene is possibly TRBD1 (6 bases). The CDR3 consists of 16 residues. Between the trimmed V and J ends, which lost 0 bases and 7 bases, there was a span of 16 bases. The germline gives CDR1 MGHRA, CDR2 YSYEKL. The CDR3 DNA reads TGCGCCAGCAGCCAAGAGTCAGGGGTTGGAGGGCAGCCCCAGCATTTT. Encoded protein: CASSQESGVGGQPQHF.

This clonotype was counted ten times or more. The chain combines TRBV2 with TRBJ2-7, with TRBD1 matching 8 bases. Germline trimming cut 9 bases from V and 3 bases from J; bases unmatched to any gene: 4. This CDR3 region has 12 residues. The germline V gene encodes CDR1 SNHLY and CDR2 FYNNEI. CDR3 nucleotides: TGTGCCAGTTCGGACAGGGTCTACGAGCAGTACTTC. Its translation: CASSDRVYEQYF.

This clonotype was observed a handful of times. The chain is built from TRBV18 and TRBJ2-5; perhaps TRBD2 as D (6 bases). The V end was cut by 3 bases, the J end by 2 bases, with 10 bases between. The CDR3 consists of 14 residues. Germline V CDR1 and CDR2: KGHSH, LQKENI. In DNA, the CDR3 is TGTGCCAGCTCACCGCGGGACGGGCAAGAGACCCAGTACTTC. Residues: CASSPRDGQETQYF.